A selection of T cell receptor beta chains follows, all from one sample in a study of blood T cell repertoires in COVID-19. Generated by immunoSEQ multiplex PCR, the TCRdb table keeps only in-frame clones and is missing some. In the table there are 140,000 to 150,000 clones, more than 65% of which are singletons. Sequencing input: peripheral blood. The source is a man aged 55 to 69 with active or convalescent COVID-19. CDR3s include the opening cysteine and the closing phenylalanine or tryptophan. D genes are given only for firm matches. Clone size appears in some rows only: once, few, many, or a class for an expanded clone.

clone size: NA
J gene: TRBJ1-2
V gene: TRBV7-8
D gene: NA
CDR3 DNA: TGTGCCAGCAGCTTAAGCACTAACTATGGCTACACCTTC
CDR3 protein: CASSLSTNYGYTF

clone size: NA
J gene: TRBJ2-3
V gene: TRBV18
D gene: NA
CDR3 DNA: TGTGCCAGCTCACCCCAGGAAGATGTCGCAGATACGCAGTATTTT
CDR3 protein: CASSPQEDVADTQYF

clone size: NA
J gene: TRBJ2-1
V gene: TRBV28
D gene: NA
CDR3 DNA: TGTGCCAGCAGCCTTCCCCCCCCCTTGAATGAGCAGTTCTTC
CDR3 protein: CASSLPPPLNEQFF

clone size: NA
J gene: TRBJ2-6
V gene: TRBV18
D gene: TRBD1
CDR3 DNA: TGTGCCAGCTCGCGCAATACAGGGGCTGGGGCCAACGTCCTGACTTTC
CDR3 protein: CASSRNTGAGANVLTF

clone size: NA
J gene: TRBJ2-7
V gene: TRBV19
D gene: TRBD1
CDR3 DNA: TGTGCCAGTAGTATGCGCCGGGACAGCCTCTCCGAGCAGTACTTC
CDR3 protein: CASSMRRDSLSEQYF

clone size: NA
J gene: TRBJ1-2
V gene: TRBV3-1/TRBV3-2
D gene: TRBD1
CDR3 DNA: TGTGCCAGCAGCCAAGAAGGGACAGCTAACTATGGCTACACCTTC
CDR3 protein: CASSQEGTANYGYTF

clone size: once
J gene: TRBJ2-1
V gene: TRBV7-2
D gene: TRBD2
CDR3 DNA: TGTGCCAGCAGCTCCCGGACTAGCGGGCTATACAATGAGCAGTTCTTC
CDR3 protein: CASSSRTSGLYNEQFF

clone size: NA
J gene: TRBJ1-5
V gene: TRBV5-1
D gene: TRBD1
CDR3 DNA: TGCGCCAGCAGCCGACGACAGGGGGGTCAGCCCCAGCATTTT
CDR3 protein: CASSRRQGGQPQHF

clone size: NA
J gene: TRBJ1-1
V gene: TRBV18
D gene: TRBD1
CDR3 DNA: TGTGCCAGCTCACCTGATAACCGGGACAGTAAAGCTTTCTTT
CDR3 protein: CASSPDNRDSKAFF

clone size: NA
J gene: TRBJ1-2
V gene: TRBV19
D gene: NA
CDR3 DNA: TGTGCCAGTAGTATTCTGGGCAGCTATGGCTACACCTTC
CDR3 protein: CASSILGSYGYTF

clone size: NA
J gene: TRBJ2-7
V gene: TRBV25-1
D gene: TRBD1
CDR3 DNA: TGTGCCAGCAGCCTATCCGGGACAGGGGATTCCGAGCAGTACTTC
CDR3 protein: CASSLSGTGDSEQYF

clone size: NA
J gene: TRBJ1-4
V gene: TRBV27
D gene: TRBD1
CDR3 DNA: TGTGCCAGCAGTTTGCAAGGGGGCATCTGGGGTTATCCTAATGAAAAACTGTTTTTT
CDR3 protein: CASSLQGGIWGYPNEKLFF

clone size: NA
J gene: TRBJ1-1
V gene: TRBV11-2
D gene: TRBD1
CDR3 DNA: TGTGCCAGCAGCTTACAGGGGGCGCGCACTGAAGCTTTCTTT
CDR3 protein: CASSLQGARTEAFF

clone size: NA
J gene: TRBJ2-1
V gene: TRBV7-9
D gene: NA
CDR3 DNA: TGTGCCAGCAGCTTACCGGGGAGCTCCTACAATGAGCAGTTCTTC
CDR3 protein: CASSLPGSSYNEQFF

clone size: NA
J gene: TRBJ1-1
V gene: TRBV11-2
D gene: NA
CDR3 DNA: TGTGCCAGCAGCTTTTCAGGCGTCGAAACTGAAGCTTTCTTT
CDR3 protein: CASSFSGVETEAFF

clone size: NA
J gene: TRBJ1-5
V gene: TRBV5-6
D gene: TRBD1
CDR3 DNA: TGTGCCAGCAGCGATAGGACAGGGGATCAGCCCCAGCATTTT
CDR3 protein: CASSDRTGDQPQHF

clone size: NA
J gene: TRBJ1-4
V gene: TRBV2
D gene: NA
CDR3 DNA: TGTGCCAGCAAAGGGGAACGGGTGACTAATGAAAAACTGTTTTTT
CDR3 protein: CASKGERVTNEKLFF

clone size: NA
J gene: TRBJ1-6
V gene: TRBV28
D gene: NA
CDR3 DNA: TGTGCCAGCAGTTCCGGTTCAGGGTCAGGTTGGAATTCACCCCTCCACTTT
CDR3 protein: CASSSGSGSGWNSPLHF

clone size: NA
J gene: TRBJ1-3
V gene: TRBV4-1
D gene: NA
CDR3 DNA: TGCGCCAGCAGCCAAGACCCGGGACTGCCAGTTCGCTCTGGAAACACCATATATTTT
CDR3 protein: CASSQDPGLPVRSGNTIYF

clone size: once
J gene: TRBJ1-2
V gene: TRBV10-1
D gene: TRBD1
CDR3 DNA: TGCGCCAGCACTAAGGACAGGCCGTCCGTACTGGGCTACACCTTC
CDR3 protein: CASTKDRPSVLGYTF

clone size: NA
J gene: TRBJ2-1
V gene: TRBV24-1
D gene: TRBD1
CDR3 DNA: TGTGCCACCAGTGATGGTAGGGGGCGACGGCATGAGCAGTTCTTC
CDR3 protein: CATSDGRGRRHEQFF

clone size: NA
J gene: TRBJ1-1
V gene: TRBV6-5
D gene: NA
CDR3 DNA: TGTGCCAGCAGACCCGGGGGGCGTACTGAAGCTTTCTTT
CDR3 protein: CASRPGGRTEAFF

clone size: once
J gene: TRBJ2-1
V gene: TRBV9
D gene: TRBD2
CDR3 DNA: TGTGCCAGCAGCGTAGTATGGACTAGCGGGGGGAATGAGCAGTTCTTC
CDR3 protein: CASSVVWTSGGNEQFF

clone size: NA
J gene: TRBJ2-7
V gene: TRBV2
D gene: NA
CDR3 DNA: TGTGCCAGCAGTTTTTCCGAGGGAGCCTACGAGCAGTACTTC
CDR3 protein: CASSFSEGAYEQYF

clone size: few
J gene: TRBJ1-2
V gene: TRBV6-2/TRBV6-3
D gene: NA
CDR3 DNA: TGTGCCAGCAGTTACCGGGGTGGCGATGGCTACACCTTC
CDR3 protein: CASSYRGGDGYTF

clone size: NA
J gene: TRBJ2-1
V gene: TRBV5-1
D gene: NA
CDR3 DNA: TGCGCCAGCAGCTTGGAGCAGGGGAGAGGGGTGAATGAGCAGTTCTTC
CDR3 protein: CASSLEQGRGVNEQFF

clone size: few
J gene: TRBJ1-6
V gene: TRBV5-4
D gene: TRBD1
CDR3 DNA: TGTGCCAGCAGCTTGGTGACAGGGGACTCACCCCTCCACTTT
CDR3 protein: CASSLVTGDSPLHF

clone size: NA
J gene: TRBJ1-4
V gene: TRBV19
D gene: TRBD1
CDR3 DNA: TGTGCCAGTAGTTTCCGAGGACAGGGGGCTCGAGAAAAACTGTTTTTT
CDR3 protein: CASSFRGQGAREKLFF

clone size: NA
J gene: TRBJ2-1
V gene: TRBV4-1
D gene: TRBD1
CDR3 DNA: TGCGCCAGCAGCCAAGCTACCGGACAGGGGGTGCTCACTGAGCAGTTCTTC
CDR3 protein: CASSQATGQGVLTEQFF

clone size: NA
J gene: TRBJ1-5
V gene: TRBV7-8
D gene: NA
CDR3 DNA: TGTGCCAGCAGCTTAGCGCGTAGGCAGGGCCCTTTTGGGTCCCAGCATTTT
CDR3 protein: CASSLARRQGPFGSQHF

clone size: NA
J gene: TRBJ1-1
V gene: TRBV27
D gene: NA
CDR3 DNA: TGTGCCAGCAGTTTATCATTCGGTCGGAGGACAGCTCGTGAGACTGAAGCTTTCTTT
CDR3 protein: CASSLSFGRRTARETEAFF

clone size: NA
J gene: TRBJ1-1
V gene: TRBV19
D gene: NA
CDR3 DNA: TGTGCCAGTACCTTCCTTGGACGGACAACGAACACTGAAGCTTTCTTT
CDR3 protein: CASTFLGRTTNTEAFF

clone size: NA
J gene: TRBJ1-1
V gene: TRBV5-4
D gene: TRBD1
CDR3 DNA: TGTGCCAGCAGCTTGATGGACAGGTTGGGCGCTGAAGCTTTCTTT
CDR3 protein: CASSLMDRLGAEAFF

clone size: NA
J gene: TRBJ1-1
V gene: TRBV6-5
D gene: NA
CDR3 DNA: TGTGCCAGCAGCGCAACAGTGAACACTGAAGCTTTCTTT
CDR3 protein: CASSATVNTEAFF

clone size: once
J gene: TRBJ1-2
V gene: TRBV28
D gene: NA
CDR3 DNA: TGTGCCAGCAGTTTCGGTCAGGGGAACTATGGCTACACCTTC
CDR3 protein: CASSFGQGNYGYTF

clone size: NA
J gene: TRBJ1-5
V gene: TRBV7-9
D gene: NA
CDR3 DNA: TGTGCCAGCAGCTTAAAAGGGGTTAACAATCAGCCCCAGCATTTT
CDR3 protein: CASSLKGVNNQPQHF

clone size: NA
J gene: TRBJ1-5
V gene: TRBV4-3
D gene: NA
CDR3 DNA: TGCGCCAGCAGCTACAGGGTAGGCAATCAGCCCCAGCATTTT
CDR3 protein: CASSYRVGNQPQHF

clone size: NA
J gene: TRBJ1-5
V gene: TRBV5-6
D gene: NA
CDR3 DNA: TGTGCCAGCAGCTTGGCCGTGGCAGAAGATCAGCCCCAGCATTTT
CDR3 protein: CASSLAVAEDQPQHF

clone size: few
J gene: TRBJ1-2
V gene: TRBV2
D gene: NA
CDR3 DNA: TGTGCCAGCAGTGAGCGGGGGCGCGGTTATGGCTACACCTTC
CDR3 protein: CASSERGRGYGYTF

clone size: NA
J gene: TRBJ2-1
V gene: TRBV3-1/TRBV3-2
D gene: NA
CDR3 DNA: TGTGCCAGCAGCCAAGAGATCGGGGAGCAGTTCTTC
CDR3 protein: CASSQEIGEQFF

clone size: NA
J gene: TRBJ1-2
V gene: TRBV18
D gene: TRBD1
CDR3 DNA: TGTGCCAGCTCACCTGGAAGCAGGGGGTCCTATGGCTACACCTTC
CDR3 protein: CASSPGSRGSYGYTF

clone size: NA
J gene: TRBJ2-5
V gene: TRBV11-3
D gene: TRBD2
CDR3 DNA: TGTGCCAGCAGTTATAGCGGGAGTCGGCAAGAGACCCAGTACTTC
CDR3 protein: CASSYSGSRQETQYF

clone size: once
J gene: TRBJ1-2
V gene: TRBV2
D gene: TRBD1
CDR3 DNA: TGTGCCAGCAGTGAAGGGACAGGGATTCCTAACTATGGCTACACCTTC
CDR3 protein: CASSEGTGIPNYGYTF

clone size: NA
J gene: TRBJ1-6
V gene: TRBV5-1
D gene: NA
CDR3 DNA: TGCGCCAGCTCCCCCCACGGCGACTTCCTTAATTCACCCCTCCACTTT
CDR3 protein: CASSPHGDFLNSPLHF

clone size: NA
J gene: TRBJ1-2
V gene: TRBV18
D gene: TRBD1
CDR3 DNA: TGTGCCAGCTCAATAACCGGGACAGGGAATGGCTACACCTTC
CDR3 protein: CASSITGTGNGYTF